The source of this TCR beta chain is a study of blood T cell repertoires in COVID-19 (dated by TCRdb to 2020 to 2021). Broadly, across the study: Samples covering the acute and convalescent phases of COVID-19 were provided by collaborators in the United States, Italy and Spain. The prospective study material was composed of cDNA or gDNA derived from T cells, B-cell-depleted T cells, or PBMCs. The dataset comprised deeply sampled blood TCRbeta repertoires from subjects exposed to, actively infected with, or recovered from COVID-19. A freely available public database, intended as a resource for researchers studying the immune response to SARS-CoV-2, is where the repertoires were released. The samples were drawn from two sources: the first 160 participants of the ongoing ImmuneRACE study, and 1,000 to 1,500 subjects contributed by 6 global collaborators. Sample metadata almost always included a de-identified subject ID, COVID-19 status, age in years and sex. HLA class I and class II types, where available, came from metadata supplied by the sample provider rather than from assay-based typing.

The immunoSEQ Assay, a bias-controlled multiplex PCR, was used to amplify TCRbeta CDR3 regions from genomic DNA. In the original analysis: The number of nucleated cells in each sample was estimated from the amplification of reference gene primers within the assay. To quantify the absolute abundance of each unique TCRbeta CDR3 rearrangement, sequence reads were collapsed and filtered. For each sample, productive Simpson clonality was calculated as the square root of Simpson's diversity index over productive rearrangements. In its TCRdb copy, this immuneACCESS table keeps in-frame sequences only and misses some clones. Where compared with another copy, unresolved V genes explain less than half of these, and the others have no known cause. The V and J calls and clone size come from that table; D and trimming were worked out from the DNA. The sample records over 150,000 clones, roughly four fifths of which are singletons. The ten top clones hold approximately 12% of the sample.

The junction carries 10 bases between V and J, which are trimmed by 1 base and 0 bases respectively. Including the terminal cysteine and phenylalanine, the CDR3 comprises 15 residues. Kept here is only the CDR3 DNA, which spans 45 bases and is read in frame from base 1. The germline V gene gives CDR1 as SGHTA and CDR2 as FQGNSA. Overall results and qualifications from the work: Clinical and demographic metadata were provided uncurated, with the amount varying by source and participant.

Enrolling through a virtual design, the prospective study's participants ranged in age from about 18 to 89 years and lived across 20 to 25 United States geographic areas. To assign participants to cohorts, the prospective study relied on clinical history that participants themselves reported in a screening survey and a study questionnaire. Recovered participants in ImmuneRACE Cohort 3 were defined as having two consecutive negative NP/OP PCR tests, clearance from a healthcare professional, or resolution of symptoms. Each participant in the prospective study had whole blood, serum and a nasopharyngeal or oropharyngeal swab collected by mobile phlebotomists. Prospective study participants could optionally give additional blood draws and questionnaires over an approximately two-month period. Prospective study blood samples were shipped either frozen or at room temperature before DNA extraction. With respect to this clone: Which antigen it targets is not known. No quality values exist for individual bases; no much larger clone is one base distant.

This sequence originates from a man aged 35 to 55 who had recovered from COVID-19. The chain is encoded by TRBV7-2 joined to TRBJ2-7, and TRBD2 may be the D gene, going by 6 matching bases. The source material was PBMCs or T cells enriched from blood (not recorded which). The DNA sequence is given as TGTGCCAGCAGCTTAGGCGGGGCAAGCTCCTACGAGCAGTACTTC. This encodes CASSLGGASSYEQYF. Where the CDR3 stops, the reference TRBV7-2 and TRBJ2-7 genes take over; the full variable domain is GAGVSQSPSNKVTEKGKDVELRCDPISGHTALYWYRQSLGQGLEFLIYFQGNSAPDKSGLPSDRFSAERTGGSVSTLTIQRTQQEDSAVYLCASSLGGASSYEQYFGPGTRLTVT.